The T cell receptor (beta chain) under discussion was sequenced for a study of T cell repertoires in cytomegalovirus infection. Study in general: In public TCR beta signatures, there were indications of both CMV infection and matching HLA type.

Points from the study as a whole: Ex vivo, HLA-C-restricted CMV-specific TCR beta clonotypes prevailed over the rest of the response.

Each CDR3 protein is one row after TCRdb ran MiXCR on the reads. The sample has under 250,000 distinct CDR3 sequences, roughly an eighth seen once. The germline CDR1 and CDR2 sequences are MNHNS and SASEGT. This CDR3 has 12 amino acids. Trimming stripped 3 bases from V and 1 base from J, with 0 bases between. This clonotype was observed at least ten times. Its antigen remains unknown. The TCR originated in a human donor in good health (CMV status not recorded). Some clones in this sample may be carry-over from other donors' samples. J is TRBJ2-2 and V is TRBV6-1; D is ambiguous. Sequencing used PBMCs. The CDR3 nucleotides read TGTGCCAGCAGTGAGAACACCGGGGAGCTGTTTTTT. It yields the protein CASSENTGELFF.